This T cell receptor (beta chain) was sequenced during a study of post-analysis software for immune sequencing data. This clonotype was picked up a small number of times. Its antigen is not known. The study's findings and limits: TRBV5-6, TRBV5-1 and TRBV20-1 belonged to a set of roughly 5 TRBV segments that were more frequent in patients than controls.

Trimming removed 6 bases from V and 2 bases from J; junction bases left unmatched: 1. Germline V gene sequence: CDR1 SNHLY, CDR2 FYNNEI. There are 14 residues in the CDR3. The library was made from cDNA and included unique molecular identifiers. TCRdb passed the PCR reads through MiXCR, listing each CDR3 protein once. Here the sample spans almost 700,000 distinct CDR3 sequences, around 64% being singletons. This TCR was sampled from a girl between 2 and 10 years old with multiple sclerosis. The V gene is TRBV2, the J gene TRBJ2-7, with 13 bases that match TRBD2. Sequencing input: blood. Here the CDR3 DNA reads TGTGCCAGCAGGGGACTAGCGGGAACCTACGAGCAGTACTTC. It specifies CASRGLAGTYEQYF. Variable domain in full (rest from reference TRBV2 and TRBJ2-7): EPEVTQTPSHQVTQMGQEVILRCVPISNHLYFYWYRQILGQKVEFLVSFYNNEISEKSEIFDDQFSVERPDGSNFTLKIRSTKLEDSAMYFCASRGLAGTYEQYFGPGTRLTVT.